Each of the 32 T cell receptor beta chains below was sequenced from the same sample in a study of OX40 agonist ivuxolimab in advanced cancers. Sequenced by immunoSEQ multiplex PCR; TCRdb stores in-frame clones only, minus some. The sample consists of approximately 99,000 clones, around 90% of them appearing once. The sample consisted of CD4+ or CD8+ T cells sorted from blood, taken in a trial of the OX40 agonist ivuxolimab. These TCRs come from an adult with an advanced solid tumor such as melanoma, head and neck, liver or kidney cancer.

The chain is built from TRBV30 and TRBJ2-3, with 9 bases fitting TRBD2. Germline CDR1 is GTSNPN and CDR2 is SVGIG (reference sequence). This CDR3 contains 14 residues. V gave up 3 bases and J gave up 3 bases; unmatched junction bases: 4. The CDR3 DNA reads as TGTGCCTGGAGAACTAGCGGGCTAACAGATACGCAGTATTTT. It translates to CAWRTSGLTDTQYF.

This chain links TRBV5-1 with TRBJ1-6, with D hard to call. The ends were cut back, 0 bases at V and 7 bases at J, with 11 bases in the middle. The CDR3 extends over 15 amino acids. Germline loops: CDR1 SGHRS, CDR2 YFSETQ. CDR3 DNA sequence: TGCGCCAGCAGCTTGGGGCAGCCAGTAAATTCACCCCTCCACTTT. Encoded protein: CASSLGQPVNSPLHF.

Here the CDR3 DNA reads TGTGCCAGCAGTCTTACTGGACAGGATGAAGTAGCTTTCTTT. Translated: CASSLTGQDEVAFF. The chain has TRBV28 and TRBJ1-1; TRBD1 matches at 7 bases. CDR3 size: 14 residues. Germline V gene lookup returns CDR1 MDHEN and CDR2 SYDVKM. V lost 5 bases, J lost 10 bases, and 13 bases stayed unmatched.

V is TRBV6-1 and J is TRBJ1-4; TRBD1 is a possible D gene (6 bases). The V gene lost 8 bases and the J gene lost 8 bases, with 15 bases spanning the gap. This CDR3 is 13 amino acids long. Germline CDR1 MNHNS, CDR2 SASEGT. The CDR3 here is CASREEGGEKLFF. CDR3 sequence (DNA): TGTGCCAGCCGGGAGGAGGGGGGCGAAAAACTGTTTTTT.

In DNA, the CDR3 is TGTGCCAGCAGACTGGACAGGGGAGACAATGAGCAGTTCTTC. Encoded protein: CASRLDRGDNEQFF. The chain couples TRBV4-2 to TRBJ2-1, with 9 nucleotides matching TRBD1. Germline loops: CDR1 LGHNA, CDR2 YNFKEQ. The CDR3 consists of 14 residues. V trimming: 6 bases; J trimming: 5 bases; junction bases outside the gene matches: 5.

The chain uses TRBV6-1 and TRBJ2-7; D is perhaps TRBD1 (6 bases). Trimming removed 5 bases at V and 2 bases at J, with 10 bases between. CDR1 and CDR2 from the germline V gene are MNHNS and SASEGT. This CDR3 has 13 amino acids. This CDR3 reads CASSLDSTYEQYF. For the CDR3, the DNA is TGTGCCAGCAGTTTGGACAGTACCTACGAGCAGTACTTC.

The V call is TRBV2, the J call TRBJ2-7, with TRBD1 matching over 8 bases. Germline V gene data show CDR1 as SNHLY and CDR2 as FYNNEI. This CDR3 spans 12 amino acids. Trimming removed 8 bases from V and 6 bases from J; junction bases left unmatched: 6. The CDR3 coding sequence is TGTGCCAGCGTTGCAGGGGGCTCCGAGCAGTACTTC. This gives the protein CASVAGGSEQYF.

This chain connects TRBV19 to TRBJ2-1, with no clear D. The CDR3 length is 14 residues. V was trimmed by 10 bases and J by 5 bases, leaving 18 bases between them. The germline V gene encodes CDR1 LNHDA and CDR2 SQIVND (reference sequence). Here the CDR3 reads CATRTVGSNNEQFF. CDR3 sequence (DNA): TGTGCCACTAGAACGGTGGGTTCCAACAATGAGCAGTTCTTC.

This clone showed up just once. V gene TRBV7-1 combines with J gene TRBJ2-1; 10 bases fit TRBD2. TRBV7-1 is assigned to the ORF class and has an uncertain function. V lost 4 bases, J lost 3 bases, and 6 bases stayed unmatched. This CDR3 contains 16 residues. CDR3 amino acids: CASSFMTSGYYNEQFF. DNA of the CDR3: TGTGCCAGCAGCTTTATGACTAGCGGGTACTACAATGAGCAGTTCTTC.

This chain joins TRBV5-4 and TRBJ2-3; D might be TRBD1 (6 bases). CDR3 length: 17 amino acids. Trimming cost V 0 bases and J 2 bases, with 16 bases left between them. Germline V lookup: CDR1 SGHNT, CDR2 YYREEE (reference sequence). CDR3 sequence (DNA): TGTGCCAGCAGCTTGGGGGGGCCTCTCTCCATCACAGATACGCAGTATTTT. It encodes CASSLGGPLSITDTQYF.

The J gene is TRBJ2-2, the V gene TRBV27, with 8 bases that match TRBD2. The CDR3 has 16 residues. The V segment lost 4 bases and the J segment 5 bases; nucleotides outside the gene matches: 9. Germline CDR1 MNHEY, CDR2 SMNVEV (reference sequence). The CDR3 region has the DNA TGTGCCAGCAGTTCAACCGGGACTAGATTGACCGGGGAGCTGTTTTTT. It codes for CASSSTGTRLTGELFF.

CDR3 residues: CASRSPGLASTDTQYF. CDR3 sequence (DNA): TGTGCCAGCAGATCCCCGGGACTAGCTAGCACAGATACGCAGTATTTT. V usage is TRBV2 and J usage is TRBJ2-3; 9 bases align to TRBD2. The length of the CDR3 is 16 residues. The ends lost 6 bases at V and 0 bases at J; junction bases unmatched: 7. Germline lookup yields CDR1 SNHLY and CDR2 FYNNEI.

J is TRBJ2-7 and V is TRBV7-8; 7 bases match TRBD1. Trimming at V came to 1 base and at J to 0 bases, leaving 6 bases not matched to a gene. The CDR3 is 16 amino acids. CDR1 SGHVS and CDR2 FQNEAQ come from the germline V gene. The CDR3 loop is CASSLESGTASYEQYF. Written as DNA, the CDR3 is TGTGCCAGCAGCTTAGAATCCGGGACAGCCTCCTACGAGCAGTACTTC.

The sample holds one count of this clone. One end of the junction does not line up with germline, which may come from a read error. The chain carries TRBV7-7 and TRBJ2-2; tentative D call: TRBD1 (5 bases). This CDR3 is 15 amino acids long. Looked up from germline, CDR1 is SSHAT and CDR2 is FNYEAQ (reference sequence). This CDR3 is CASSPDPQGTGELFF. The DNA of the CDR3 is TGTGCTAGCAGCCCGGATCCGCAGGGAACCGGGGAGCTGTTTTTT. The full variable domain, completed using reference TRBV7-7 and TRBJ2-2, is GAGVSQSPRYKVTKRGQDVTLRCDPISSHATLYWYQQALGQGPEFLTYFNYEAQPDKSGLPSDRFSAERPEGSISTLTIQRTEQRDSAMYRCASSPDPQGTGELFFGEGSRLTVL.

The sample holds one count of this clone. This chain uses TRBV6-5 with TRBJ1-3; D is undetermined. V lost 7 bases to trimming and J lost 0 bases, with 13 bases between them. This CDR3 comprises 15 residues. Per germline, CDR1 MNHEY and CDR2 SVGAGI. In nucleotides, the CDR3 is TGTGCCAGCATGGGCCCCGCGATCTCTGGAAACACCATATATTTT. Its protein product is CASMGPAISGNTIYF.

The chain is built from TRBV7-3 and TRBJ2-1, with unresolved D. The germline gives CDR1 SGHTA, CDR2 FQGTGA. The CDR3 is made up of 16 amino acids. V lost 4 bases and J lost 2, with 15 bases in between. The CDR3 DNA is TGTGCCAGCAGCTCCCGCCTGGGAAAGGCCTACAATGAGCAGTTCTTC. It codes for CASSSRLGKAYNEQFF.

To note about this clone: This specimen includes other DNA sequences encoding the same CDR3. The V gene is TRBV27, the J gene TRBJ2-2, with a tentative D call TRBD2 (5 bases). V lost 2 bases to trimming and J lost 2 bases, with 6 bases between them. Germline V gives CDR1 MNHEY, CDR2 SMNVEV (reference sequence). This CDR3 spans 14 amino acids. In DNA, the CDR3 is TGTGCCAGCAGTTTACGGGAAAACACCGGGGAGCTGTTTTTT. It encodes CASSLRENTGELFF.

The chain has TRBV4-2 and TRBJ1-2; 7 bases match TRBD1. The V gene's germline CDR1 is LGHNA and CDR2 YNFKEQ. The junction had 13 bases not matched to a gene; V was cut back by 4 bases and J by 5 bases. The CDR3 is 16 residues long. This chain's CDR3 is CASSPLTGTKLYGYTF. The CDR3 nucleotides read TGTGCCAGCAGCCCCCTGACAGGGACAAAGCTGTATGGCTACACCTTC.

The chain couples TRBV30 to TRBJ2-7; 9 positions agree with TRBD2. V was pared by 7 bases and J by 4 bases, with 5 bases of the junction left unmatched. CDR3 length: 12 amino acids. Germline lookup yields CDR1 GTSNPN and CDR2 SVGIG (reference sequence). In DNA form, the CDR3 reads TGTGCCTCGCAGCGGGGGGCTTACGAGCAGTACTTC. Residues: CASQRGAYEQYF.

This clone has a single count. J is TRBJ1-5 and V is TRBV6-1; D may be TRBD1 (6 bases). The CDR3 covers 14 residues. The germline V gene encodes CDR1 MNHNS and CDR2 SASEGT. The germline V and J ends were trimmed by 1 base and 3 bases, with 7 bases remaining between them. The CDR3 loop is CASSEGQANQPQHF. The CDR3 DNA reads as TGTGCCAGCAGTGAAGGACAGGCCAATCAGCCCCAGCATTTT.

This chain joins TRBV6-1 and TRBJ1-4; D is possibly TRBD1 (6 bases). Trimming removed 3 bases from V and 11 bases from J, with 25 bases in between. The germline V gene encodes CDR1 MNHNS and CDR2 SASEGT. The CDR3 spans 17 residues. The CDR3 region is CASSDSPGTAQQGKLFF. CDR3 DNA: TGTGCCAGCAGTGATTCACCCGGGACCGCCCAGCAGGGGAAACTGTTTTTT.

About this clone itself: Germline is not matched at one junction end, which may reflect a read error. The chain employs TRBV11-1 and TRBJ2-7; D perhaps matches TRBD2 (5 bases). The CDR3 spans 16 residues. Germline CDR1 and CDR2: SGHAT and FQDESV (reference sequence). The CDR3 coding sequence is TGTGCCAGCAGCCTAGCAACTTCGGGTATCTCCTACGAGCAGTACTTC. As protein: CASSLATSGISYEQYF.

The chain uses TRBV6-5 and TRBJ1-1; D is unresolved. The germline V gene encodes CDR1 MNHEY and CDR2 SVGAGI. The V gene lost 4 bases and the J gene lost 1 base, with 4 bases spanning the gap. This CDR3 has 12 residues. Here the CDR3 DNA reads TGTGCCAGCAGTTTGAGGAACACTGAAGCTTTCTTT. Amino acids: CASSLRNTEAFF.

As regards this clone: This CDR3 is also generated by other DNA sequences in the sample. The chain carries TRBV18 and TRBJ1-2, with 9 bases matching TRBD1. Germline V gene sequence: CDR1 KGHSH, CDR2 LQKENI. The length of the CDR3 is 15 residues. The J segment lost 7 bases and the V segment lost 6 bases, leaving 12 bases of the junction unmatched. The CDR3 loop reads CASSLDRGGIGGYTF. The CDR3 nucleotides are TGTGCCAGCTCCCTGGACAGGGGAGGGATCGGTGGCTACACCTTC.

As to this clone: The sample holds other DNA sequences that translate to the same CDR3. V gene TRBV6-5 combines with J gene TRBJ1-2, with TRBD1 identical over 7 bases. V was clipped by 6 bases and J by 0 bases; unmatched bases: 4. Per the germline V gene, CDR1 is MNHEY and CDR2 is SVGAGI. The CDR3 is 14 amino acids. The CDR3, as DNA: TGTGCCAGCAGCCGACAGGGAGCTAACTATGGCTACACCTTC. It translates to CASSRQGANYGYTF.

This sequence joins TRBV2 and TRBJ2-7; D possibly corresponds to TRBD2 (5 bases). V was pared by 6 bases and J by 0 bases, with 6 bases between. The CDR3 has 12 residues. CDR1 and CDR2 from the germline V gene are SNHLY and FYNNEI. The chain's CDR3 is CASRADSYEQYF. For the CDR3, the DNA is TGTGCCAGCAGAGCGGACTCCTACGAGCAGTACTTC.

V and J are TRBV18 and TRBJ2-1; tentative D call: TRBD2 (6 bases). The V end was cut by 2 bases, the J end by 4 bases, with 18 bases between. This CDR3 region has 17 residues. Germline CDR1 and CDR2: KGHSH and LQKENI. The CDR3 coding sequence is TGTGCCAGCTCACCAGAGTACAGCGGGCAAGGGTACAATGAGCAGTTCTTC. Its translation: CASSPEYSGQGYNEQFF.

V and J are TRBV9 and TRBJ1-1, with 9 positions matching TRBD1. V lost 5 bases, J lost 3 bases, and 5 bases stayed unmatched. The CDR3 is made up of 14 amino acids. Germline V CDR1 and CDR2: SGDLS, YYNGEE. CDR3 region: CASSLGTGHTEAFF. DNA for the CDR3: TGTGCCAGCAGTCTTGGGACAGGGCACACTGAAGCTTTCTTT.

This chain connects TRBV5-1 to TRBJ2-7; 8 bases line up with TRBD2. Germline trimming cut 4 bases from V and 4 bases from J; bases unmatched to any gene: 16. CDR1 is SGHRS, CDR2 YFSETQ, per germline. This CDR3 contains 17 residues. In DNA form, the CDR3 reads TGCGCCAGCAGCCCTTGGACTAGCACCTTGGGACCTTACGAGCAGTACTTC. This encodes CASSPWTSTLGPYEQYF. Drawing the rest from reference TRBV5-1 and TRBJ2-7, the complete variable domain is KAGVTQTPRYLIKTRGQQVTLSCSPISGHRSVSWYQQTPGQGLQFLFEYFSETQRNKGNFPGRFSGRQFSNSRSEMNVSTLELGDSALYLCASSPWTSTLGPYEQYFGPGTRLTVT.

CDR3 DNA: TGTGCCAGCAGCGGGGGACTAGCGCGAGAGACCCAGTACTTC. This codes for CASSGGLARETQYF. The chain couples TRBV5-4 to TRBJ2-5; 10 bases map to TRBD2. The J segment lost 4 bases and the V segment lost 4 bases, leaving 4 bases of the junction unmatched. Germline CDR1 SGHNT, CDR2 YYREEE (reference sequence). The CDR3 has 14 amino acids.

The rearrangement links TRBV2 to TRBJ1-4, with D unresolved. CDR1 and CDR2 from the germline V gene are SNHLY and FYNNEI. CDR3 length: 12 residues. V was clipped by 8 bases and J by 7 bases, with 11 bases between them. The CDR3 loop reads CASARAGEKLFF. The CDR3 DNA reads as TGTGCCAGCGCAAGGGCGGGTGAAAAACTGTTTTTT.

The chain couples TRBV5-1 to TRBJ2-3, with TRBD2 matching 8 bases. CDR1 SGHRS and CDR2 YFSETQ come from the germline V gene. The CDR3 length is 17 residues. V lost 0 bases to trimming and J lost 4 bases; unmatched junction nucleotides: 10. The CDR3 nucleotides are TGCGCCAGCAGCTTGGCCTGGGTTGGCGGGGGGCCAGATACGCAGTATTTT. This sequence encodes CASSLAWVGGGPDTQYF.